This T cell receptor (beta chain) comes out of a study of blood T cell repertoires in COVID-19. Germline assignment: CDR1 SGHVS and CDR2 FQNEAQ. The CDR3 consists of 14 residues. Trimming left V 3 bases short and J 3 bases short, with 9 bases between. This clone has a single count. Sequencing was performed with immunoSEQ multiplex PCR; in TCRdb, only in-frame clones are kept and a portion is missing. There are 250,000 to 300,000 clones in the sample; about nine tenths occur only once, and about 2.2% lies in the top ten. The source material was peripheral blood. This rearrangement joins TRBV7-8 to TRBJ1-5, with D possibly being TRBD1 (6 bases). The origin of this receptor is a woman in her 50s who had recovered from COVID-19. DNA for the CDR3: TGTGCCAGCAGCTTGGACAGCTTCAATCAGCCCCAGCATTTT. Amino acid sequence: CASSLDSFNQPQHF.